This TCR beta chain was captured by sequencing in a study of blood T cell repertoires in COVID-19. Overall study: COVID-19 samples, acute and convalescent, were from the United States, Italy and Spain. T cells, B-cell-depleted T cells, or PBMCs provided the cDNA or gDNA that served as material.

In the study's own analysis: Reference gene primer amplification gave estimated nucleated cell counts. Assay used: immunoSEQ multiplex PCR; TCRdb lists only in-frame clones, some missing. That table gives V, J and clone size, and the DNA gave D and trimming. Seen here are over 100,000 clones, approximately 86% observed once, and the top ten hold roughly 4.5%. Input material: peripheral blood. The receptor's source is a man aged 35-49 years with acute or convalescent COVID-19.

As DNA, the CDR3 is TGTGCCAGCAGTGAAAATGGGATTGGACTAGCGGGTAACGAGCAGTACTTC. Translated, it gives CASSENGIGLAGNEQYF. The V and J genes are TRBV2 and TRBJ2-7; 11 positions agree with TRBD2. The CDR3 runs to 17 residues. CDR1 and CDR2 (germline): SNHLY, FYNNEI. V shed 2 bases, J shed 5 bases, and the junction held 11 bases outside the gene matches.